This T cell receptor beta chain originates from a study of cytomegalovirus exposure and HLA in healthy donors. Notes on the study in general: An analysis that came later showed most CMV-associated TCR beta chains appearing HLA-restricted. Later analysis demonstrated an association between a missense DCLRE1C variant and TCR beta V- and J-gene trimming.

The CDR3 spans 15 residues. J was trimmed by 7 bases and V by 3 bases; bases with no gene match: 6. CDR1 is SGDLS, CDR2 YYNGEE, per germline. PCR used 60 Vbeta primers and 13 Jbeta primers. The table came from immunoSEQ multiplex PCR; TCRdb's copy has only in-frame clones and leaves some out. The repertoire has approximately 100,000 clones, 9.4% of them found once; the top ten carry around 5%. This clone turned up a few times. What it binds is unknown. The chain is built from TRBV9 and TRBJ2-1, with 11 nucleotides matching TRBD2. Sequencing was done on a sample of PBMCs. This TCR came from a man in his forties or fifties in good health and CMV-seropositive. In nucleotides, the CDR3 is TGTGCCAGCAGCGATACGGGACTAGCGGTGAATGAGCAGTTCTTC. Its translation is CASSDTGLAVNEQFF.